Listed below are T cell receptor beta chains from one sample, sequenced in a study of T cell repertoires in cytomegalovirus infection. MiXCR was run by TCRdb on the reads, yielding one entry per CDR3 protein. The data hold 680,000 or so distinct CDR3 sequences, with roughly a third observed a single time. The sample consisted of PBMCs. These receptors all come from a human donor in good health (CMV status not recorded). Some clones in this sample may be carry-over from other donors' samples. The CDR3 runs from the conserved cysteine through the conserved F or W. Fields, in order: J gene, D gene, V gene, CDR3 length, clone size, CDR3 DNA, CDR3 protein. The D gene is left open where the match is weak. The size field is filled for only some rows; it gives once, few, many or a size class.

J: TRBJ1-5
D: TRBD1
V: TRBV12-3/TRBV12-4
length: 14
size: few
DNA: TGTGCCAGCAGTTTAACAGGGGGGCATCAGCCCCAGCATTTT
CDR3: CASSLTGGHQPQHF

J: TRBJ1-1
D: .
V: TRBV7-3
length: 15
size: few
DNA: TGTGCCAGCAGCTCAACCGGGGGGGTCTACACTGAAGCTTTCTTT
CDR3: CASSSTGGVYTEAFF

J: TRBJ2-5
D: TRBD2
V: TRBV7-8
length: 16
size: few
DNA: TGTGCCAGCAGACCAGGTGCGACTAGCCCTGCGGAGACCCAGTACTTC
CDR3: CASRPGATSPAETQYF

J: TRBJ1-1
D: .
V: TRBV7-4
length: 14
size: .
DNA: TGTGCCAGCAGCTCCCGAGGGGTGAACACTGAAGCTTTCTTT
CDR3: CASSSRGVNTEAFF

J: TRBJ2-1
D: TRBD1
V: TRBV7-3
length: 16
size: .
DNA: TGTGCCAGCAGTCGCTCCGGGACAGGATACAATAGTGAGCAGTTCTTC
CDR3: CASSRSGTGYNSEQFF

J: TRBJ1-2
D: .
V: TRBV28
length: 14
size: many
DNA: TGTGCCAGCAGTTTGCCCCAGAGAAACTATGGCTACACCTTC
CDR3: CASSLPQRNYGYTF

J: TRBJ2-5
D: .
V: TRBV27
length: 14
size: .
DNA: TGTGCCAGCAGTTTTTCTGGGAAGACGGAGACCCAGTACTTC
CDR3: CASSFSGKTETQYF

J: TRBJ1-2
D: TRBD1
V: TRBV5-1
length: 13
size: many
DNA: TGTGCCAGCAGCTTAGGACAGGGAGATGGCTACACCTTC
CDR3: CASSLGQGDGYTF

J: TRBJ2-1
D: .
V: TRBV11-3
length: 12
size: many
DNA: TGTGCCAGCAGCTTAGAGAACAATGAGCAGTTCTTC
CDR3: CASSLENNEQFF

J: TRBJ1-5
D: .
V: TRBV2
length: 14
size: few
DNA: TGTGCCAGCACGAGGGACGGTAGCAATCAGCCCCAGCATTTT
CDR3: CASTRDGSNQPQHF

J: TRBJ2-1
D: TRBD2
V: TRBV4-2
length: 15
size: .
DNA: TGTGCCAGCAGCCCGAGTACTAGCGGGAGGAATGAGCAGTTCTTC
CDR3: CASSPSTSGRNEQFF

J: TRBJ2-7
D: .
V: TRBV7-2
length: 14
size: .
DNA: TGTGCCAGCAGCAAGGGGGAAAGCTCCTACGAGCAGTACTTC
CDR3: CASSKGESSYEQYF

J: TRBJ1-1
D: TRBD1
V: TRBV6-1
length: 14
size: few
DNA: TGTGCCAGCAGTGTAGGACAGGGGGTGACTGAAGCTTTCTTT
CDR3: CASSVGQGVTEAFF

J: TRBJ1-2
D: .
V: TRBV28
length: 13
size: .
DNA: TGTGCCAGCAGTTTGAACAGCCGCTATGGCTACACCTTC
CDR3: CASSLNSRYGYTF

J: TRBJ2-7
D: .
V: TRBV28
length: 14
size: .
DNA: TGTGCCAGCAGAAGCGGGTTCTTAGCCTACGAGCAGTACTTC
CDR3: CASRSGFLAYEQYF

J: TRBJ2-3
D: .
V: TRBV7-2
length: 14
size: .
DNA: TGTGCCAGCATCCTAGGGTACCCCACAGATACACAGTATTTT
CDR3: CASILGYPTDTQYF

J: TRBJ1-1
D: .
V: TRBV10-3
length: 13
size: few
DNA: TGTGCCATCATAATTGCCCCTGGGCATGAAGCTTTCTTT
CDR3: CAIIIAPGHEAFF

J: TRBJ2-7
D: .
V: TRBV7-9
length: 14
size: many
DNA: TGTGCCAGCAGCCTCCAGGGGGGGTCCTACGAGCAGTACTTC
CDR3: CASSLQGGSYEQYF

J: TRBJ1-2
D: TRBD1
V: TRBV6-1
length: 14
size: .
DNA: TGTGCCAGCAGTGGTATGAGACAGGGAAGTGGCTACACCTTC
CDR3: CASSGMRQGSGYTF

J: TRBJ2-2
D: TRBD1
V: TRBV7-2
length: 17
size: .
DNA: TGTGCCAGCAGCCCGGGACAGGGCGTCACGAACACCGGGGAGCTGTTTTTT
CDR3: CASSPGQGVTNTGELFF

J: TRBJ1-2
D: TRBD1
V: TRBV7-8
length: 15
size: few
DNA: TGTGCCAGCAGCCCCGGGGGAGGGGGCGGAGATGGCTACACCTTC
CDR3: CASSPGGGGGDGYTF

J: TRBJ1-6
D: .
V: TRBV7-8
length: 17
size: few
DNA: TGTGCCAGCAGCTTAGCGAGGGGGGAGGTTGGGGGTTCACCCCTCCACTTT
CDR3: CASSLARGEVGGSPLHF